This T cell receptor (beta chain) comes out of a study of blood T cell repertoires in COVID-19. Study-wide background: Samples came from the United States, Italy and Spain, spanning acute and convalescent COVID-19. The analysed material was cDNA or gDNA that came from T cells, B-cell-depleted T cells, or PBMCs.

This clone appeared a few times. Original data processing: Quantification of nucleated cells was approximated via reference gene primer amplification. The assay was immunoSEQ multiplex PCR, and TCRdb's table has in-frame clones only and misses some. V and J calls and clone size come straight from that table; D and trimming were deduced from the DNA. The repertoire holds about 97,000 clones, with around 80% as singletons. Germline V CDR1 and CDR2: GTSNPN, SVGIG (reference sequence). This CDR3 contains 14 residues. Trimming pared 3 bases from V and 7 bases from J, leaving 18 bases between. The chain combines TRBV30 with TRBJ1-2; no firm D call. What was sequenced was peripheral blood. This TCR derives from a man between 65 and 85 years old with acute or convalescent COVID-19. Written as DNA, the CDR3 is TGTGCCTGGAGGCCCACCGGGAGTCGAAGTGGCTACACCTTC. It translates to CAWRPTGSRSGYTF.